This T cell receptor beta chain was sequenced during a study of early T cells in non-severe SARS-CoV-2 infection. Turning to the study itself: Investigators sequenced bulk RNA drawn from unsorted whole blood, and chains remained unpaired. Study conclusions and caveats: The study's VDJdb matching favored anti-spike CD8 responses and missed private and CD4 specificities.

Unique molecular identifier tags were affixed to discrete cDNA molecules. TCRdb used MiXCR to reprocess the 5' RACE reads, holding one entry per CDR3 protein. This table has tens of thousands of distinct CDR3 sequences, 10% appearing once. Per the germline V gene, CDR1 is SGHRS and CDR2 is YFSETQ. The CDR3 is made up of 12 amino acids. Trimming cost V 5 bases and J 7 bases, with 12 bases left between them. The table lists this clonotype with many counts. Its antigen remains unknown. The TCR originated in an adult who was a healthcare worker with PCR-confirmed SARS-CoV-2 infection or an uninfected control (not recorded which). The chain carries TRBV5-1 and TRBJ1-1, with a tentative D call TRBD1 (5 bases). The specimen sequenced was whole blood. The CDR3 DNA reads as TGCGCCAGCAGTCGGGACGCCTTTGAAGCTTTCTTT. It encodes CASSRDAFEAFF.